The entry below describes one T cell receptor beta chain. The antigen is unknown. Germline V lookup: CDR1 SGHTA, CDR2 FQGNSA. The CDR3 totals 14 residues. Between the trimmed V and J ends, which lost 2 bases and 1 base, there was a span of 8 bases. This sample was taken from a study of blood T cells in healthy people across ages. Study conclusions and caveats: Comparison with aged donors showed that long-lived donors had more naive CD4+ cells and higher diversity.

A second PCR of 7 to 11 cycles used a sample-barcoded 5' primer and a J-beta primer mix. MiXCR, applied by TCRdb to the 5' RACE reads, yields one record per CDR3 protein. Of about 830,000 distinct CDR3 sequences detected, around two thirds appear once; the ten largest clones hold about a quarter. The TCR was taken from a man between 25 and 39 years old in good health. The rearrangement uses TRBV7-2 and TRBJ1-1, with D perhaps TRBD1 (6 bases). The sample comprised blood. The CDR3, as DNA: TGTGCCAGCAGCTTACGGGGGGCGAACACTGAAGCTTTCTTT. Protein product: CASSLRGANTEAFF.